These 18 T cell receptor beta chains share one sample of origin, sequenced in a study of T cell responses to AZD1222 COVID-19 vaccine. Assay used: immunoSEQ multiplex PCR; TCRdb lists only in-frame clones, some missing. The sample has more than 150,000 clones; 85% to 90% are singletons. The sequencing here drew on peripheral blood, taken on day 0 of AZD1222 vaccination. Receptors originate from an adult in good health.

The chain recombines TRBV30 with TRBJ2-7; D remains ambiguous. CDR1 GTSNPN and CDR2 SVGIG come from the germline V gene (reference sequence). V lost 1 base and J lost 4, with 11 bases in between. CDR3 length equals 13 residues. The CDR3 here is CAWSGRYKYEQYF. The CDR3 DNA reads TGTGCCTGGAGTGGGCGCTACAAATACGAGCAGTACTTC.

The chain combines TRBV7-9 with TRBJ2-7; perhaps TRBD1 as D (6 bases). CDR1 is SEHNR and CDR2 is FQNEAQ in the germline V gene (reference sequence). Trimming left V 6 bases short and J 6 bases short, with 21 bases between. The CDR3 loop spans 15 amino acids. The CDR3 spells CASSPVVGAHLEQYF. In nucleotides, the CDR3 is TGTGCCAGCAGTCCCGTAGTGGGGGCACACCTCGAGCAGTACTTC.

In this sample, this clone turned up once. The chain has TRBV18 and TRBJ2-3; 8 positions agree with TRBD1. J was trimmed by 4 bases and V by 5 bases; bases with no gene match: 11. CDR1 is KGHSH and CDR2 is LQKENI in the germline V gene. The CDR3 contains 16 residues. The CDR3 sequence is CASSKDRGLPPDTQYF. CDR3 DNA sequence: TGTGCCAGCTCAAAAGACAGGGGCCTCCCGCCAGATACGCAGTATTTT.

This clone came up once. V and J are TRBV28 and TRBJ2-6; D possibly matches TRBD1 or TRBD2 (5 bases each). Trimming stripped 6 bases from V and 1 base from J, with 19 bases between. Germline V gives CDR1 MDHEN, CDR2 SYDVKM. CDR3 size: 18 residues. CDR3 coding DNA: TGTGCCAGCAGCCAGCCTCTGGGGACCCTTTCTGGGGCCAACGTCCTGACTTTC. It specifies CASSQPLGTLSGANVLTF. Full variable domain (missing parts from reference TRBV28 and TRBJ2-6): DVKVTQSSRYLVKRTGEKVFLECVQDMDHENMFWYRQDPGLGLRLIYFSYDVKMKEKGDIPEGYSVSREKKERFSLILESASTNQTSMYLCASSQPLGTLSGANVLTFGAGSRLTVL.

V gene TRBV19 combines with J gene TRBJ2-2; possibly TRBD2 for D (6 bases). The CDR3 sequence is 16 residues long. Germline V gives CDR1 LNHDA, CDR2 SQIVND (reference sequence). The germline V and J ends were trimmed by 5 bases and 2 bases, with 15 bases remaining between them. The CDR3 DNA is TGTGCCAGTAGTGCGGGGATCGGGGCTAACACCGGGGAGCTGTTTTTT. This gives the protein CASSAGIGANTGELFF.

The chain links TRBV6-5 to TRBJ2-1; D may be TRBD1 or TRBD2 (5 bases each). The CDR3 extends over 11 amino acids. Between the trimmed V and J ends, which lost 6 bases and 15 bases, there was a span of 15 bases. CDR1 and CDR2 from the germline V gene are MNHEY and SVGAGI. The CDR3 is CASRGDVEWFF. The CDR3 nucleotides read TGTGCCAGCAGGGGGGATGTGGAGTGGTTCTTC.

The CDR3 here is CASSPGARNTEAFF. The CDR3 region has the DNA TGCGCCAGCAGCCCGGGAGCGAGGAACACTGAAGCTTTCTTT. The chain combines TRBV5-1 with TRBJ1-1; D not resolved. CDR3 size: 14 residues. The V and J ends lost 4 bases and 1 base respectively, with 11 bases between them. The germline gives CDR1 SGHRS, CDR2 YFSETQ.

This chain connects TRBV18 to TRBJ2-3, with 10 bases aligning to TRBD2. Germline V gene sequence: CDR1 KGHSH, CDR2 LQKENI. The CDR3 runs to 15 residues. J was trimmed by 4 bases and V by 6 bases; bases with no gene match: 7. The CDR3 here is CASSLKRGGSDTQYF. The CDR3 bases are TGTGCCAGCTCCCTCAAGCGGGGGGGGTCAGATACGCAGTATTTT.

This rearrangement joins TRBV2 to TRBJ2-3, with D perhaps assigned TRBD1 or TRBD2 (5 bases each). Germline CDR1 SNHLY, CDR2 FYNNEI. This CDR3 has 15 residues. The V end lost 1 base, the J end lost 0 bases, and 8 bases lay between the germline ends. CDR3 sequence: CASSEVGVSTDTQYF. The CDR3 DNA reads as TGTGCCAGCAGTGAAGTGGGGGTTAGCACAGATACGCAGTATTTT.

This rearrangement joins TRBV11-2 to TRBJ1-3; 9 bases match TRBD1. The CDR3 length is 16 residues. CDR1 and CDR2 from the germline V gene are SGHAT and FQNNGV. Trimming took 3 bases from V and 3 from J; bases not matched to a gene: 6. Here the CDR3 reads CASSFQTGGIGNTIYF. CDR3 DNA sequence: TGTGCCAGCAGCTTTCAGACAGGGGGTATTGGAAACACCATATATTTT.

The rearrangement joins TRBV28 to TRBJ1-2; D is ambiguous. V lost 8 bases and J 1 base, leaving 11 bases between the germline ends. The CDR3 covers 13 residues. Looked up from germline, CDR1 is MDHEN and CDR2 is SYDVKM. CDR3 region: CASSAGSNYGYTF. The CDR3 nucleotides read TGTGCCAGCTCTGCTGGCAGTAACTATGGCTACACCTTC.

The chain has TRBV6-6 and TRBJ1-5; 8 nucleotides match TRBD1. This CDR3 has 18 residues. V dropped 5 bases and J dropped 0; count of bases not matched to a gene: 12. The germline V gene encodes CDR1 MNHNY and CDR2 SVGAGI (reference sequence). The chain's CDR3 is CASSPRQGKIYSNQPQHF. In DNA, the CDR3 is TGTGCCAGCAGTCCGAGACAGGGGAAAATCTATAGCAATCAGCCCCAGCATTTT.

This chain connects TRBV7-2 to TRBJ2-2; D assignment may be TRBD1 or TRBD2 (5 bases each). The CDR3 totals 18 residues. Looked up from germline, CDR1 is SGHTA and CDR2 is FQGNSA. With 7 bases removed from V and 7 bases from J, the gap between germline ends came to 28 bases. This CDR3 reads CASTSRESIGVKGGELFF. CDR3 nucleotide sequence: TGTGCCAGCACCTCCAGGGAGTCAATAGGAGTAAAGGGCGGGGAGCTGTTTTTT.

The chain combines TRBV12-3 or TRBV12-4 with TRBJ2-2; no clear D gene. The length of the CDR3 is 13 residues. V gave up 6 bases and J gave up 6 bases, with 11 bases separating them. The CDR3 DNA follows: TGTGCCAGCAGGAGTCCCATGGCCGGGGAGCTGTTTTTT. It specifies CASRSPMAGELFF.

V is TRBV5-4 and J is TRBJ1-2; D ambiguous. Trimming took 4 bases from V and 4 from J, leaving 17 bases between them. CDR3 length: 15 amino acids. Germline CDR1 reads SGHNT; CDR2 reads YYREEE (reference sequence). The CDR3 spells CASSHETRRSYGYTF. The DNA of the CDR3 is TGTGCCAGCAGCCATGAAACCAGGAGATCCTATGGCTACACCTTC.

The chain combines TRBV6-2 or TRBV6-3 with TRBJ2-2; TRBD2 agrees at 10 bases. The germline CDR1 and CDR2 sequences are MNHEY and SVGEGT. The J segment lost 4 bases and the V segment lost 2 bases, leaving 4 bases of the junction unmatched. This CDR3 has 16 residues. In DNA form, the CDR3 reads TGTGCCAGCAGTTACGGGTTAGCGGGAGGCACCGGGGAGCTGTTTTTT. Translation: CASSYGLAGGTGELFF.

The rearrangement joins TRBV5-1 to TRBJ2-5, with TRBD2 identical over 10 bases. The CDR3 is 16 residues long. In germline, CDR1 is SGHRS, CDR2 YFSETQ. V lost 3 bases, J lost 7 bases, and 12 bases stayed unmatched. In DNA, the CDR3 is TGCGCCAGCAGCTGGACCGGGACTAGCGACCTGGGGACCCAGTACTTC. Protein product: CASSWTGTSDLGTQYF. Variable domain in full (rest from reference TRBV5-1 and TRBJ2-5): KAGVTQTPRYLIKTRGQQVTLSCSPISGHRSVSWYQQTPGQGLQFLFEYFSETQRNKGNFPGRFSGRQFSNSRSEMNVSTLELGDSALYLCASSWTGTSDLGTQYFGPGTRLLVL.

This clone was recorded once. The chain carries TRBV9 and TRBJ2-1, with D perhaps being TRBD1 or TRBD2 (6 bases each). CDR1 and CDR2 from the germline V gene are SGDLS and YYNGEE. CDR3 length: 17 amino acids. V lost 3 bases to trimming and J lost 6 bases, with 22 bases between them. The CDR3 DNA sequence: TGTGCCAGCAGCGACCACCCCAGGGGCGAGGAGGGCAATGAGCAGTTCTTC. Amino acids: CASSDHPRGEEGNEQFF.